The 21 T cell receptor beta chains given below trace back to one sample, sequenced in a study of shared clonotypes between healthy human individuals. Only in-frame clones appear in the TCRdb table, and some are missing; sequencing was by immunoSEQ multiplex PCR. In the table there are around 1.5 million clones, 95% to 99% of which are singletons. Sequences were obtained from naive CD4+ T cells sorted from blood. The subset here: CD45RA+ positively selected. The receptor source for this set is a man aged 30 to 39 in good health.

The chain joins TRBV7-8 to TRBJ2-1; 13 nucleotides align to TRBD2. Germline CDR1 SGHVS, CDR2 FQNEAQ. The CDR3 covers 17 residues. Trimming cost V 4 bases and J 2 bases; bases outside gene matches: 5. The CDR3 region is CASSSRLAGGTYNEQFF. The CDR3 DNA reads TGTGCCAGCAGCTCCCGACTAGCGGGAGGAACCTACAATGAGCAGTTCTTC.

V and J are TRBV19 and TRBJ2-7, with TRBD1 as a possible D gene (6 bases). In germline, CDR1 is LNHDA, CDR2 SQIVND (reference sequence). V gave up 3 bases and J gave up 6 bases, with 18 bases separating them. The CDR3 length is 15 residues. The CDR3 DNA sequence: TGTGCCAGTAGTATTAGACAGGCTAGTGGAGTCGAGCAGTACTTC. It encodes CASSIRQASGVEQYF.

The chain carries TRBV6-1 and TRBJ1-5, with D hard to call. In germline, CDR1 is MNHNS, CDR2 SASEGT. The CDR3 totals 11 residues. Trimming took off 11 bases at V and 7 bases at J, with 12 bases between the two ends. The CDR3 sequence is CALGNAQPQHF. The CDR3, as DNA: TGTGCCCTAGGCAACGCCCAGCCCCAGCATTTT.

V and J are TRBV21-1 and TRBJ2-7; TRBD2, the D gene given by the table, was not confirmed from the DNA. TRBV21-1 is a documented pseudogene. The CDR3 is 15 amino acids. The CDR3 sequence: CASSTSSRGGNEQYF. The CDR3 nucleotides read TGTGCCAGCAGCACATCGAGCAGGGGAGGGAACGAGCAGTACTTC.

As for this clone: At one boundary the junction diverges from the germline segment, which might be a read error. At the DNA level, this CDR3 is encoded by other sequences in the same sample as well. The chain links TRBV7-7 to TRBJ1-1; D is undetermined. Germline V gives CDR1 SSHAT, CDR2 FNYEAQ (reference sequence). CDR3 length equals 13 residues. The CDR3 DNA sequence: TGTGCTAGCAGCTCCACGGAGAACACTGAAGCTTTCTTT. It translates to CASSSTENTEAFF.

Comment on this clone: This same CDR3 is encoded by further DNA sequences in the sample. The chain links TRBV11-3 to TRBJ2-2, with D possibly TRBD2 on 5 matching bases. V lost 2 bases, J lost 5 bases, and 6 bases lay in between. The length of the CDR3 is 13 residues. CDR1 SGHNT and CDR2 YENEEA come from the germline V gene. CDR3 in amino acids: CASSLRGTGELFF. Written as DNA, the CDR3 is TGTGCCAGCAGCTTACGAGGGACCGGGGAGCTGTTTTTT.

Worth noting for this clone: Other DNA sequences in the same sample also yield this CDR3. CDR3 loop: CASSVATGSYEQYF. DNA of the CDR3: TGTGCCAGCAGCGTGGCGACAGGTTCCTACGAGCAGTACTTC. The chain couples TRBV9 to TRBJ2-7, with D possibly matching TRBD1 (6 bases). The CDR3 spans 14 residues. Germline CDR1 and CDR2: SGDLS and YYNGEE. Trimming shortened V by 2 bases and J by 1 base, and 10 bases separated the two germline ends.

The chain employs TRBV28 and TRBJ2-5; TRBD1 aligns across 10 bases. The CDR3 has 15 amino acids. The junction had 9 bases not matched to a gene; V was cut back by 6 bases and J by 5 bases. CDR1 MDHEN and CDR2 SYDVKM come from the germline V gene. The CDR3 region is CASSRKTGGMETQYF. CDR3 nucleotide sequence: TGTGCCAGCAGCCGGAAGACAGGGGGCATGGAGACCCAGTACTTC.

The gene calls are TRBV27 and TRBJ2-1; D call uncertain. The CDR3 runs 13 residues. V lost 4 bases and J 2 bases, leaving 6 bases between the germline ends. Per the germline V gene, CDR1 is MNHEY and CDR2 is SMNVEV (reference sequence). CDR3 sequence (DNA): TGTGCCAGCAGTTGGGAACCCTACAATGAGCAGTTCTTC. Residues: CASSWEPYNEQFF.

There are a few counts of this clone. CDR3: CASRAGLQQPQHF. CDR3 in DNA: TGTGCCAGCAGGGCAGGGTTACAGCAGCCCCAGCATTTT. The J gene is TRBJ1-5, the V gene TRBV2; D is possibly TRBD1 (5 bases). Germline CDR1 and CDR2: SNHLY and FYNNEI. Between the trimmed V and J ends, which lost 6 bases and 7 bases, there was a span of 13 bases. This CDR3 has 13 residues. The whole variable domain, remainder taken from reference TRBV2 and TRBJ1-5, is EPEVTQTPSHQVTQMGQEVILRCVPISNHLYFYWYRQILGQKVEFLVSFYNNEISEKSEIFDDQFSVERPDGSNFTLKIRSTKLEDSAMYFCASRAGLQQPQHFGDGTRLSIL.

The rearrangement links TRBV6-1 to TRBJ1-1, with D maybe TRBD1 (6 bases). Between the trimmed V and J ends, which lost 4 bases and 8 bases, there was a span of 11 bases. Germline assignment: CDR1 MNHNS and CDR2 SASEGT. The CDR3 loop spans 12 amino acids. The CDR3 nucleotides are TGTGCCAGCAGTGTGCGGGGGCCAGAAGCTTTCTTT. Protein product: CASSVRGPEAFF.

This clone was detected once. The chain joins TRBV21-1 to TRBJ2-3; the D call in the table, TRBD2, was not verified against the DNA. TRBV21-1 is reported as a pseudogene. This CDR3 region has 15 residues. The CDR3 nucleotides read TGTGCCAGCGCTAAAGCGGGAGAGGCGGCAGATACGCAGTATTTT. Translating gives CASAKAGEAADTQYF.

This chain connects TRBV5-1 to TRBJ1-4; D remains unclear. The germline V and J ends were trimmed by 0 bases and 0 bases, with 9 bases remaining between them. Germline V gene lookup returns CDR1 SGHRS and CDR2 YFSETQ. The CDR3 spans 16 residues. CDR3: CASSLAATATNEKLFF. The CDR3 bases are TGCGCCAGCAGCTTGGCCGCGACGGCAACTAATGAAAAACTGTTTTTT.

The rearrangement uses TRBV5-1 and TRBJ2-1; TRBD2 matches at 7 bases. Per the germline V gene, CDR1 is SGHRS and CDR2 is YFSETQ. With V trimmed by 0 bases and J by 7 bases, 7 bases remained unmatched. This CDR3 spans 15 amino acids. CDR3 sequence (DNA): TGCGCCAGCAGCTTGGCCATGACTAGCCAAAATGAGCAGTTCTTC. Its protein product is CASSLAMTSQNEQFF.

The CDR3 coding sequence is TGCGCCAGCAGCCAAGGGCTAGCGGCCTCCTACAATGAGCAGTTCTTC. This translates into CASSQGLAASYNEQFF. The genes are TRBV4-1 and TRBJ2-1, with TRBD2 matching 7 bases. The trim removed 1 base at V and 0 bases at J, leaving 3 bases unmatched. Germline V gene data show CDR1 as MGHRA and CDR2 as YSYEKL. The CDR3 consists of 16 residues.

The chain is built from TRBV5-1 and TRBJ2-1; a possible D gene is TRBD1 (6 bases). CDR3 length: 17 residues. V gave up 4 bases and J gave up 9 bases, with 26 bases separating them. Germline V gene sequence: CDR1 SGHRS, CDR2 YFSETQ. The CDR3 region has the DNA TGCGCCAGCAGCCCGTCCCAGGGGACGGGGTATGCCGGTGAGCAGTTCTTC. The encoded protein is CASSPSQGTGYAGEQFF.

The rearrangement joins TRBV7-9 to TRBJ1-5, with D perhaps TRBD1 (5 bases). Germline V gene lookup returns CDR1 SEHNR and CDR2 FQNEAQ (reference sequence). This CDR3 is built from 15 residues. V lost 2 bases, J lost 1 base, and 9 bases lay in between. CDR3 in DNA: TGTGCCAGCAGCTTACGCGGGACCAGCAATCAGCCCCAGCATTTT. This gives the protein CASSLRGTSNQPQHF.

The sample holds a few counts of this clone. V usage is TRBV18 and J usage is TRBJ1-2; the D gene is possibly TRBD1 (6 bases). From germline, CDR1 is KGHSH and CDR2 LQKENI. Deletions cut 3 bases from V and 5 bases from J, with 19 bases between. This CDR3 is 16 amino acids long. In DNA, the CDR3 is TGTGCCAGCTCACCCATTTCGGGGGCGCCAGGTTATGGCTACACCTTC. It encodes CASSPISGAPGYGYTF.

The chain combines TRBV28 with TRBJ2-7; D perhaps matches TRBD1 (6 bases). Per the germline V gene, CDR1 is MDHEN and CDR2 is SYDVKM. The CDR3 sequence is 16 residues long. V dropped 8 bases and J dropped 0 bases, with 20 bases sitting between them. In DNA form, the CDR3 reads TGTGCCAGCCACGAGGGGTCAGGGGTCAGCTCCTACGAGCAGTACTTC. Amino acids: CASHEGSGVSSYEQYF.

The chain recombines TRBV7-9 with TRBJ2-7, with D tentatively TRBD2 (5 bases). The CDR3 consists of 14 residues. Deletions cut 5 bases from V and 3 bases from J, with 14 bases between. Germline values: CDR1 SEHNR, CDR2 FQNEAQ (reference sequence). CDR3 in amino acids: CASSQSTGNYEQYF. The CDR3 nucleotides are TGTGCCAGCAGCCAATCTACCGGGAACTACGAGCAGTACTTC.

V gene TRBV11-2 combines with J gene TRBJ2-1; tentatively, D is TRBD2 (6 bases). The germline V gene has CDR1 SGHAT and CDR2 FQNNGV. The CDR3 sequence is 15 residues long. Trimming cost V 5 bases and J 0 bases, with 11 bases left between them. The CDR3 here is CASSTGLSSYNEQFF. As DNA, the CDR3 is TGTGCCAGCAGCACGGGACTGAGCTCCTACAATGAGCAGTTCTTC.